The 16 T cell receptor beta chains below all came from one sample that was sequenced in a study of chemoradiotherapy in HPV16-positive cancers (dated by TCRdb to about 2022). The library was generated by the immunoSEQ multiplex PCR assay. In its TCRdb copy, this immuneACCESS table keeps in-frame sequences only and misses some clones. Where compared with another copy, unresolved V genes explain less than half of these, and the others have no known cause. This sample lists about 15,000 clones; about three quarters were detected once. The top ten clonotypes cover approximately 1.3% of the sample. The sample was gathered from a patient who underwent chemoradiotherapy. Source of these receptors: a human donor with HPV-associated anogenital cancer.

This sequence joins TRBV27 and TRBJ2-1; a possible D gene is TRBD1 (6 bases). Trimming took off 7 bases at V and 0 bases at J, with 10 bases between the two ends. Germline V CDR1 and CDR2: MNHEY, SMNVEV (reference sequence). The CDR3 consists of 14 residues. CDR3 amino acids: CASTRTDSYNEQFF. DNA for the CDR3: TGTGCCAGCACAAGGACAGACTCCTACAATGAGCAGTTCTTC.

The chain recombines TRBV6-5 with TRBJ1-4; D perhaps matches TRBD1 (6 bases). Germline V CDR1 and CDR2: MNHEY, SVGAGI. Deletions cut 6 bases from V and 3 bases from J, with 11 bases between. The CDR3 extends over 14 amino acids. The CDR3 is CASRPGHSNEKLFF. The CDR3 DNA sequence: TGTGCCAGCAGGCCGGGACATTCTAATGAAAAACTGTTTTTT.

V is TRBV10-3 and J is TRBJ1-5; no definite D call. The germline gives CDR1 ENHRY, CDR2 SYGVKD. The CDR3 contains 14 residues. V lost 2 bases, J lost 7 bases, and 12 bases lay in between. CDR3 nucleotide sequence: TGTGCCATCAGTGAGAAGGGATCGCGGCAGCCCCAGCATTTT. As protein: CAISEKGSRQPQHF.

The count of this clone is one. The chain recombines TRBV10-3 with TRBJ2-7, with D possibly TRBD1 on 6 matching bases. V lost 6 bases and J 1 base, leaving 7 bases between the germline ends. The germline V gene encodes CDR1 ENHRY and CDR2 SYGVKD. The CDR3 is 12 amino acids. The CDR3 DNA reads TGTGCCATCAGCACAGGGTCCTACGAGCAGTACTTC. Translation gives CAISTGSYEQYF.

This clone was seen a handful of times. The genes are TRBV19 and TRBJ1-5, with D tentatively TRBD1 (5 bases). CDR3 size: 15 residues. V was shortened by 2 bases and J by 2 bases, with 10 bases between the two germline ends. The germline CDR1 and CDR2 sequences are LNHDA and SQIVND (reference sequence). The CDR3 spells CASSILGGGNQPQHF. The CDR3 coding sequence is TGTGCCAGTAGTATACTGGGAGGGGGCAATCAGCCCCAGCATTTT.

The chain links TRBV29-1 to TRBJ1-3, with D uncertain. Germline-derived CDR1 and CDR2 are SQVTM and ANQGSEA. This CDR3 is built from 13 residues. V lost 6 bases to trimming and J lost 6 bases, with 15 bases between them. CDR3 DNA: TGCAGCGTGGGAGTGGGGATGTCAAACACCATATATTTT. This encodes CSVGVGMSNTIYF.

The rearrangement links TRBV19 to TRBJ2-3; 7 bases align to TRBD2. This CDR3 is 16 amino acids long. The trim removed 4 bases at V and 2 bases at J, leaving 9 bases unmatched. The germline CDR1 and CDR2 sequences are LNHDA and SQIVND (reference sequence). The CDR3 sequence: CASSRRGRLNTDTQYF. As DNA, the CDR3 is TGTGCCAGTAGTAGGCGGGGGAGACTGAACACAGATACGCAGTATTTT.

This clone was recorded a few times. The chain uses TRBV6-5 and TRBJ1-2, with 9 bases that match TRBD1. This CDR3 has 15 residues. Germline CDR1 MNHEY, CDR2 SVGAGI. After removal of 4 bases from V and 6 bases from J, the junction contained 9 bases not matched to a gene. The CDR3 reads CASSFLDRGIHGYTF. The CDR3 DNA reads TGTGCCAGCAGTTTCCTGGACAGGGGTATTCATGGCTACACCTTC.

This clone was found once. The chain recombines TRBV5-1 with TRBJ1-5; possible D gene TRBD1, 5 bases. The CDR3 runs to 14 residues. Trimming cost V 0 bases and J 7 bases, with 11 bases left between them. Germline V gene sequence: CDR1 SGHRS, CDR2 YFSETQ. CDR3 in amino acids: CASSLGQGGQPQHF. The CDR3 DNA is TGCGCCAGCAGCTTGGGGCAGGGAGGACAGCCCCAGCATTTT.

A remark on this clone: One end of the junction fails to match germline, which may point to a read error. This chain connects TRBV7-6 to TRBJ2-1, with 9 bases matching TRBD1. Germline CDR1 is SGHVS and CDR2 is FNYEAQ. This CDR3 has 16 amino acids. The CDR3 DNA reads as TGCGCCAGCAGCTCAGGGGGGACAGGGATCTACAATGAGCAGTTCTTC. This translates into CASSSGGTGIYNEQFF.

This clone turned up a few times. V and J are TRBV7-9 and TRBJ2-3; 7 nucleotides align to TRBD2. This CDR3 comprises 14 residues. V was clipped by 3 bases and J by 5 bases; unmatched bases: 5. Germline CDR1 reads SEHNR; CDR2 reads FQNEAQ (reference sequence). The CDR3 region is CASSFAGDVDTQYF. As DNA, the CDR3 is TGTGCCAGCAGCTTTGCGGGGGATGTAGATACGCAGTATTTT.

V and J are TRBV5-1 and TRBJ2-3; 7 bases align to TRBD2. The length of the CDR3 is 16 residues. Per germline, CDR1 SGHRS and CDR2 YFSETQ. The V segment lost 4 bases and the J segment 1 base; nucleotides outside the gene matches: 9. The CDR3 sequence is CASSRPQAGRTDTQYF. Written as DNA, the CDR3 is TGCGCCAGCAGCCGGCCACAAGCGGGGCGCACAGATACGCAGTATTTT.

The DNA for the CDR3 is TGTGCCAGCTCACGGGGCAGTGACAATCAGCCCCAGCATTTT. Translated, it gives CASSRGSDNQPQHF. The chain uses TRBV18 and TRBJ1-5; D perhaps matches TRBD1 (5 bases). Trimming stripped 4 bases from V and 3 bases from J, with 10 bases between. Germline-derived CDR1 and CDR2 are KGHSH and LQKENI. This CDR3 is built from 14 residues.

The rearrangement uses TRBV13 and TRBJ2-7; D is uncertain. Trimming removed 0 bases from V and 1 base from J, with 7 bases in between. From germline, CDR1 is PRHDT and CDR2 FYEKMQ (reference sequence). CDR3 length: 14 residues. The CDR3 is CASSLGSPSYEQYF. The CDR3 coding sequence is TGTGCCAGCAGCTTAGGTTCGCCGTCCTACGAGCAGTACTTC.

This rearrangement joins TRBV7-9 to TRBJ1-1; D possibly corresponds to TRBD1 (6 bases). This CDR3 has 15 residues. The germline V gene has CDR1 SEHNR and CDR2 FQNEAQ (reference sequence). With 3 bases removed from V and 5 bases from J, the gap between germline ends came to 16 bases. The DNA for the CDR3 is TGTGCCAGCAGCTTTCCCGGCAGGGGAGGGACTGAAGCTTTCTTT. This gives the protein CASSFPGRGGTEAFF.

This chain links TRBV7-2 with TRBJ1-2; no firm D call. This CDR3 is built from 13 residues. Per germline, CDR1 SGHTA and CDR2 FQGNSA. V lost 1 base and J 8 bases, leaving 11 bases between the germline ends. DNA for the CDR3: TGTGCCAGCAGCTTAGGGGATCTGGGAGGCTACACCTTC. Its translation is CASSLGDLGGYTF.